The 8 T cell receptor beta chains below were found in one sample sequenced in a study of T-cell reconstitution after alpha-beta-depleted transplantation in children. Unique molecular identifiers featured in how the TCRbeta library was prepared. A single record per CDR3 protein comes from TCRdb applying MiXCR to the PCR reads. The sample consists of tens of thousands of distinct CDR3 sequences, around 18% of them appearing once. Specimen: PBMCs, mostly from graft donor cells, collected 360 days after TCRalphabeta/CD19-depleted stem cell transplant. These receptors were taken from a male patient between 2 and 9 years old who had a stem cell transplant for acute lymphoblastic leukemia, so the T cells may come from the graft donor.

This clonotype was counted a few times. This chain connects TRBV2 to TRBJ2-4; a weak D match, TRBD2 (5 bases). V was trimmed by 8 bases and J by 2 bases, leaving 13 bases between them. CDR3 size: 14 residues. The germline V gene encodes CDR1 SNHLY and CDR2 FYNNEI. This CDR3 is CASRPGVTKNIQYF. The CDR3 coding sequence is TGTGCCAGCCGGCCCGGGGTTACCAAAAACATTCAGTACTTC.

The chain uses TRBV9 and TRBJ2-5; D gene ambiguous. The CDR3 consists of 17 residues. Looked up from germline, CDR1 is SGDLS and CDR2 is YYNGEE. The germline V and J ends were trimmed by 3 bases and 4 bases, with 22 bases remaining between them. The DNA for the CDR3 is TGTGCCAGCAGCGCCTATGCACAACTATTCGGACGAGAGACCCAGTACTTC. It translates to CASSAYAQLFGRETQYF. The variable domain in full, with the rest retrieved from reference TRBV9 and TRBJ2-5, is DSGVTQTPKHLITATGQRVTLRCSPRSGDLSVYWYQQSLDQGLQFLIQYYNGEERAKGNILERFSAQQFPDLHSELNLSSLELGDSALYFCASSAYAQLFGRETQYFGPGTRLLVL.

This clonotype occurred many times. This chain joins TRBV20-1 and TRBJ1-2, with 7 bases matching TRBD1. The V gene's germline CDR1 is DFQATT and CDR2 SNEGSKA (reference sequence). The CDR3 runs to 13 residues. V was clipped by 3 bases and J by 4 bases; unmatched bases: 5. This chain's CDR3 is CSARTGRSYGYTF. The CDR3 nucleotides read TGCAGTGCTAGGACAGGGAGGAGCTATGGCTACACCTTC.

This clonotype was counted ten times or more. The V and J genes are TRBV6-2 or TRBV6-3 and TRBJ2-7; 9 bases align to TRBD2. There are 17 residues in the CDR3. Germline lookup yields CDR1 MNHEY and CDR2 SVGEGT. The V and J ends lost 1 base and 4 bases, in that order; junction bases with no gene match: 11. The CDR3 sequence is CASSYWASGAIPYEQYF. The CDR3 DNA is TGTGCCAGCAGTTACTGGGCTAGCGGGGCAATCCCGTACGAGCAGTACTTC.

This chain links TRBV12-3 or TRBV12-4 with TRBJ2-2; D possibly matches TRBD1 or TRBD2 (5 bases each). Trimming removed 5 bases from V and 8 bases from J, with 15 bases in between. The CDR3 has 14 residues. The CDR3 region has the DNA TGTGCCAGCAGTCCTATGTCGGGGCTGGGGGAGCTGTTTTTT. Its protein product is CASSPMSGLGELFF.

In this sample, this clonotype turned up many times. This sequence joins TRBV10-3 and TRBJ1-5; 7 nucleotides match TRBD1. Per the germline V gene, CDR1 is ENHRY and CDR2 is SYGVKD. After removal of 5 bases from V and 12 bases from J, the junction contained 13 bases not matched to a gene. The CDR3 runs to 14 residues. CDR3 sequence: CAISSGTASSGQHF. The CDR3 DNA follows: TGTGCCATCAGTTCCGGGACAGCTAGCTCTGGCCAGCATTTT.

The genes are TRBV5-1 and TRBJ2-2; no clear D gene. Germline V gives CDR1 SGHRS, CDR2 YFSETQ. The CDR3 length is 15 residues. V dropped 1 base and J dropped 7 bases, with 14 bases sitting between them. CDR3 loop: CASSLLSDWGGELFF. The CDR3, as DNA: TGCGCCAGCAGCTTGTTGTCCGACTGGGGCGGGGAGCTGTTTTTT. The full variable domain, completed using reference TRBV5-1 and TRBJ2-2, is KAGVTQTPRYLIKTRGQQVTLSCSPISGHRSVSWYQQTPGQGLQFLFEYFSETQRNKGNFPGRFSGRQFSNSRSEMNVSTLELGDSALYLCASSLLSDWGGELFFGEGSRLTVL.

This clonotype was seen at least ten times. The chain has TRBV29-1 and TRBJ2-1; TRBD2 matches at 8 bases. The CDR3 sequence is 11 residues long. CDR1 SQVTM and CDR2 ANQGSEA come from the germline V gene. CDR3 sequence (DNA): TGCACCTCGGATCGGGGGGGAGAGCAGTTCTTC. The encoded protein is CTSDRGGEQFF.